A single sample gave rise to the 5 T cell receptor beta chains below, sequenced in a study of control samples from healthy donors and cancer patients. Profiling relied on immunoSEQ multiplex PCR, and the TCRdb table lists in-frame clones only, not all of them. The data show about 89,000 clones, about 89% seen once. Sample: blood. These receptor sequences come from a man aged 30 to 45 in good health.

The chain employs TRBV18 and TRBJ2-5; 8 positions match TRBD1. CDR1 KGHSH and CDR2 LQKENI come from the germline V gene. The CDR3 sequence is 15 residues long. The J segment lost 5 bases and the V segment lost 3 bases, leaving 8 bases of the junction unmatched. The CDR3 here is CASSPPGGRRETQYF. CDR3 nucleotides: TGTGCCAGCTCACCTCCAGGGGGCAGAAGGGAGACCCAGTACTTC. Full variable domain (remainder filled in from reference TRBV18 and TRBJ2-5): NAGVMQNPRHLVRRRGQEARLRCSPMKGHSHVYWYRQLPEEGLKFMVYLQKENIIDESGMPKERFSAEFPKEGPSILRIQQVVRGDSAAYFCASSPPGGRRETQYFGPGTRLLVL.

The rearrangement joins TRBV9 to TRBJ1-4; TRBD1 might be the D (5 bases). This CDR3 contains 15 residues. V lost 0 bases and J lost 8, with 14 bases in between. Germline lookup yields CDR1 SGDLS and CDR2 YYNGEE. The CDR3 coding sequence is TGTGCCAGCAGCGTAGGCCCGGGGGAAGGAGAAAAACTGTTTTTT. It specifies CASSVGPGEGEKLFF.

This chain joins TRBV10-3 and TRBJ2-7; TRBD1 matches at 7 bases. With 5 bases clipped from V and 2 bases from J, the junction kept 6 bases outside the gene matches. This CDR3 spans 14 amino acids. CDR1 and CDR2 from the germline V gene are ENHRY and SYGVKD. The CDR3 coding sequence is TGTGCCATCAGTACGACAGGGTTCGCCTACGAGCAGTACTTC. The encoded protein is CAISTTGFAYEQYF.

The chain links TRBV19 to TRBJ2-1; 10 bases fit TRBD2. V gave up 5 bases and J gave up 8 bases; unmatched junction bases: 9. Per the germline V gene, CDR1 is LNHDA and CDR2 is SQIVND (reference sequence). CDR3 length equals 15 residues. As DNA, the CDR3 is TGTGCCAGTAGTTTTCTAGCGGGGGCCGGGTATGAGCAGTTCTTC. Translated, it gives CASSFLAGAGYEQFF.

This clone was seen a few times. The V call is TRBV12-3 or TRBV12-4, the J call TRBJ1-5; 7 nucleotides align to TRBD1. CDR3 size: 13 residues. V trimming: 6 bases; J trimming: 6 bases; junction bases outside the gene matches: 5. The DNA of the CDR3 is TGTGCCAGCAGGAGACAGGGCCGTCAGCCCCAGCATTTT. Translated, it gives CASRRQGRQPQHF.